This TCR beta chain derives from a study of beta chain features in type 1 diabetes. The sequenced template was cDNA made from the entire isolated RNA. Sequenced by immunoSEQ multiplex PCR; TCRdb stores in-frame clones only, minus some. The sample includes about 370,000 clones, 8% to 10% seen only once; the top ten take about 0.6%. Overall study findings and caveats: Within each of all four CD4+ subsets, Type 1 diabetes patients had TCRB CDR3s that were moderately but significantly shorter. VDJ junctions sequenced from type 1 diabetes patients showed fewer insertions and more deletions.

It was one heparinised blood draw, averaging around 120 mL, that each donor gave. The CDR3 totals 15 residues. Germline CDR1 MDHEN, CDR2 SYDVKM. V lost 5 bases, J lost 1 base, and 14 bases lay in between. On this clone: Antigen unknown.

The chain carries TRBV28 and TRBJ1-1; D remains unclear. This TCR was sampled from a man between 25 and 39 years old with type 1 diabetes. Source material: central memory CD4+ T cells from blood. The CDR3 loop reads CASSTTRNKNTEAFF. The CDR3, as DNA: TGTGCCAGCAGTACTACGCGGAACAAGAACACTGAAGCTTTCTTT.